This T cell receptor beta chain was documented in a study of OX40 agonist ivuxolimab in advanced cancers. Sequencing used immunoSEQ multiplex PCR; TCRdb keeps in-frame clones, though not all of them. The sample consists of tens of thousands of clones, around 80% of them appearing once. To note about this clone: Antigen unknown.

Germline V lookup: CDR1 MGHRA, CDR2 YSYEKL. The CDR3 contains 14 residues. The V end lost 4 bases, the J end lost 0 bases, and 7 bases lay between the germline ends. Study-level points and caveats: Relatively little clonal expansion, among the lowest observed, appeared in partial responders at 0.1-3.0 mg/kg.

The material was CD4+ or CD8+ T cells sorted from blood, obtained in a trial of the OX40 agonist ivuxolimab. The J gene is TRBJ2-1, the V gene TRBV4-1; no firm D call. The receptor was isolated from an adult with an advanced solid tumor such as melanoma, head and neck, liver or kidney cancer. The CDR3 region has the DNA TGCGCCAGCAGCCGGGAAAGCTCCTACAATGAGCAGTTCTTC. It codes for CASSRESSYNEQFF.